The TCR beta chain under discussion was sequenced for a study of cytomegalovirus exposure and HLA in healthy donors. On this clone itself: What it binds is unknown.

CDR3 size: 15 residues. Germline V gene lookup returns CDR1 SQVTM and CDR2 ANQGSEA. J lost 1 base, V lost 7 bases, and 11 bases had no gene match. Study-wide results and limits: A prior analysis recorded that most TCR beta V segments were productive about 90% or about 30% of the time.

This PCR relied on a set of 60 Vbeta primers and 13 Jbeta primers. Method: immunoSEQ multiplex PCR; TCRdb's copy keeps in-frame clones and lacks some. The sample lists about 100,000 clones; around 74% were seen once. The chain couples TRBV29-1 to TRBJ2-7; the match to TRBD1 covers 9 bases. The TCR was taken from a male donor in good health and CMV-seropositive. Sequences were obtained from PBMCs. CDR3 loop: CSAQGAGTGSYEQYF. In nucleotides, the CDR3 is TGCAGCGCACAAGGGGCCGGGACAGGGTCCTACGAGCAGTACTTC.